The 10 T cell receptor beta chains below come from one sample, sequenced in a study of blood T cells in healthy people across ages. Through a sample-barcoded 5' primer and a J-beta primer mix, a second PCR was run for roughly 6 to 12 cycles. TCRdb reprocessed the 5' RACE reads via MiXCR and lists one record per CDR3 protein. The data hold over a million distinct CDR3 sequences, with less than 45% observed a single time. The source material was blood. The receptor set was obtained from a woman between 18 and 29 years old in good health.

This chain joins TRBV20-1 and TRBJ2-7; D possibly corresponds to TRBD2 (5 bases). V lost 5 bases to trimming and J lost 7 bases, with 15 bases between them. CDR1 is DFQATT and CDR2 is SNEGSKA in the germline V gene (reference sequence). CDR3 length equals 12 residues. The CDR3 sequence: CSAPGVHNEQYF. In DNA form, the CDR3 reads TGCAGTGCTCCCGGGGTCCACAATGAGCAGTACTTC.

The V gene is TRBV6-2 or TRBV6-3, the J gene TRBJ2-1; weak D call: TRBD2 (6 bases). Germline V gene lookup returns CDR1 MNHEY and CDR2 SVGEGT. Trimming pared 8 bases from V and 12 bases from J, leaving 14 bases between. The CDR3 sequence is 11 residues long. This CDR3 reads CASGHQRVQFF. CDR3 coding DNA: TGTGCCAGCGGCCATCAGCGGGTGCAGTTCTTC.

This clonotype has more than one count but fewer than ten. The rearrangement links TRBV12-3 or TRBV12-4 to TRBJ2-7; 10 bases are shared with TRBD1. Trimming took 5 bases from V and 5 from J; bases not matched to a gene: 18. The CDR3 spans 18 residues. DNA for the CDR3: TGTGCCAGCAGTCTCCGGGACAGGGGACTTTCGAGGGGGCACGAGCAGTACTTC. This sequence encodes CASSLRDRGLSRGHEQYF.

V gene TRBV9 combines with J gene TRBJ2-5; perhaps TRBD1 as D (5 bases). The J call is in doubt because the DNA end fits TRBJ2-7 better. The CDR3 length is 14 residues. Per the germline V gene, CDR1 is SGDLS and CDR2 is YYNGEE. The CDR3 DNA reads as TGTGCCAGCAGCGTAGCAGGGTTACGGGACGAGCAGTACTTC. This encodes CASSVAGLRDEQYF.

The chain joins TRBV4-3 to TRBJ2-2; 8 bases are a match to TRBD1. The CDR3 runs 16 residues. V shed 3 bases and J 5 bases; nucleotides not matched to a gene: 8. Germline values: CDR1 LGHNA, CDR2 YSLEER. CDR3 DNA sequence: TGCGCCAGCAGCCACTTGACAGGGGCCATTACCGGGGAGCTGTTTTTT. It codes for CASSHLTGAITGELFF.

This clonotype was picked up a small number of times. This chain joins TRBV10-3 and TRBJ1-2; 8 positions agree with TRBD1. The V gene end was trimmed by 2 bases and the J gene end by 4 bases; junction bases not matched to a gene: 6. CDR3 size: 15 residues. The V gene's germline CDR1 is ENHRY and CDR2 SYGVKD. DNA of the CDR3: TGTGCCATCAGTGAGGGACAGGGAAGTATCTATGGCTACACCTTC. Translation gives CAISEGQGSIYGYTF.

This clonotype was observed a few times. V usage is TRBV7-2 and J usage is TRBJ2-7, with no clear D. Germline V gene sequence: CDR1 SGHTA, CDR2 FQGNSA. V was pared by 3 bases and J by 7 bases, with 7 bases between. This CDR3 has 11 residues. CDR3 in amino acids: CASSFLTEQYF. Here the CDR3 DNA reads TGTGCCAGCAGCTTCTTAACAGAGCAGTACTTC.

The gene calls are TRBV12-3 or TRBV12-4 and TRBJ1-2; D remains ambiguous. Trimming stripped 2 bases from V and 4 bases from J, with 14 bases between. The CDR3 is 15 residues long. The DNA of the CDR3 is TGTGCCAGCAGTTTACCGATTGACCCCCGCTATGGCTACACCTTC. This sequence encodes CASSLPIDPRYGYTF.

The chain recombines TRBV12-3 or TRBV12-4 with TRBJ2-7, with TRBD1 matching over 9 bases. With V trimmed by 7 bases and J by 7 bases, 14 bases remained unmatched. CDR3 size: 15 residues. The CDR3 nucleotides are TGTGCCAGCACTGATCCGGGACAGGGTCTCAATGAGCAGTACTTC. Translated: CASTDPGQGLNEQYF.

The V call is TRBV7-2, the J call TRBJ2-7; perhaps TRBD1 as D (6 bases). V was pared by 4 bases and J by 4 bases, with 11 bases between. CDR3 length equals 13 residues. Germline lookup yields CDR1 SGHTA and CDR2 FQGNSA. The CDR3 spells CASSSRQEYEQYF. The CDR3 DNA is TGTGCCAGCAGCTCCCGACAGGAATACGAGCAGTACTTC.